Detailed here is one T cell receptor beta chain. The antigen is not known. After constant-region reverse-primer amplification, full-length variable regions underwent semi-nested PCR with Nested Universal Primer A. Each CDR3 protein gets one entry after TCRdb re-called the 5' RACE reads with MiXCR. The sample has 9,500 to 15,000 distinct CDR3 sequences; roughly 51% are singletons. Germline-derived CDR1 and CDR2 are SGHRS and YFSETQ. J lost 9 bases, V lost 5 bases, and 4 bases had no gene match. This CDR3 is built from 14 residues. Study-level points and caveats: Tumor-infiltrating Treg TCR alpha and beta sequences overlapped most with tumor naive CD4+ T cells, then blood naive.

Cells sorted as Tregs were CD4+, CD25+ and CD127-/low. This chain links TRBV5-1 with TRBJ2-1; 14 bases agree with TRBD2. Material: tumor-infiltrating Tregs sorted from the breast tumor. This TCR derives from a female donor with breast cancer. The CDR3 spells CASSGLAGGVEQFF. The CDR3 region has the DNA TGCGCCAGCAGTGGACTAGCGGGAGGAGTTGAGCAGTTCTTC.